A single sample is the source of the 27 T cell receptor beta chains below, sequenced in a study of CD8 T cells in Susac syndrome. Random hexamers primed reverse transcription of roughly 0.5 to 1 ug RNA. MiXCR, applied by TCRdb to the immunoSEQ multiplex PCR reads, yields one record per CDR3 protein. The sample has about 120,000 distinct CDR3 sequences, 95% to 96% seen once. What was sequenced was CD4+ T cells from PBMCs. The receptor set was obtained from a human donor with Susac syndrome.

V is TRBV20-1 and J is TRBJ2-7, with 9 bases that match TRBD2. The CDR3 runs 12 residues. Germline V CDR1 and CDR2: DFQATT, SNEGSKA (reference sequence). The V and J ends lost 8 bases and 5 bases, in that order; junction bases with no gene match: 7. The CDR3 nucleotides read TGCAGTTCGGCAGCGGGAGGACACGAGCAGTACTTC. Its protein is CSSAAGGHEQYF.

V gene TRBV7-3 combines with J gene TRBJ1-1; D is uncertain. The CDR3 spans 13 residues. Germline V CDR1 and CDR2: SGHTA, FQGTGA. Trimming removed 1 base at V and 4 bases at J, with 7 bases between. CDR3 amino acids: CASSLKESTEAFF. CDR3 in DNA: TGTGCCAGCAGCTTAAAAGAGTCCACTGAAGCTTTCTTT.

The genes are TRBV7-2 and TRBJ2-3, with 9 bases matching TRBD2. The germline CDR1 and CDR2 sequences are SGHTA and FQGNSA. There are 15 residues in the CDR3. The ends lost 2 bases at V and 5 bases at J; junction bases unmatched: 5. The CDR3 DNA is TGTGCCAGCAGCTTATCGACTAGCGGTCGAGATACGCAGTATTTT. Translation: CASSLSTSGRDTQYF.

The rearrangement links TRBV18 to TRBJ2-7, with 7 bases identical to TRBD2. Trimming removed 3 bases from V and 5 bases from J; junction bases left unmatched: 10. Germline V gives CDR1 KGHSH, CDR2 LQKENI. The CDR3 totals 15 residues. CDR3 in DNA: TGTGCCAGCTCACCCCTAGCGGATTATATGGACGAGCAGTACTTC. It is translated as CASSPLADYMDEQYF. The variable domain in full, completed from reference TRBV18 and TRBJ2-7, reads NAGVMQNPRHLVRRRGQEARLRCSPMKGHSHVYWYRQLPEEGLKFMVYLQKENIIDESGMPKERFSAEFPKEGPSILRIQQVVRGDSAAYFCASSPLADYMDEQYFGPGTRLTVT.

J is TRBJ2-7 and V is TRBV20-1; D unresolved. V was pared by 5 bases and J by 2 bases, with 10 bases between. Germline V gene data show CDR1 as DFQATT and CDR2 as SNEGSKA (reference sequence). The CDR3 has 12 residues. CDR3 amino acids: CSASQETYEQYF. In nucleotides, the CDR3 is TGCAGTGCTTCCCAGGAAACCTACGAGCAGTACTTC.

CDR3: CASSLGSAARQPQHF. The CDR3, as DNA: TGTGCCAGCAGCTTGGGATCGGCAGCACGTCAGCCCCAGCATTTT. V gene TRBV5-6 combines with J gene TRBJ1-5, with no clear D. The V end was cut by 0 bases, the J end by 6 bases, with 13 bases between. The CDR3 has 15 residues. Germline V gives CDR1 SGHDT, CDR2 YYEEEE.

The V call is TRBV29-1, the J call TRBJ1-2; 8 positions match TRBD1. The CDR3 runs to 16 residues. Germline CDR1 SQVTM, CDR2 ANQGSEA. After removal of 1 base from V and 0 bases from J, the junction contained 7 bases not matched to a gene. The CDR3 loop reads CSVEGRDRTSNYGYTF. DNA for the CDR3: TGCAGCGTTGAAGGGCGGGACAGGACGTCTAACTATGGCTACACCTTC.

This chain uses TRBV6-5 with TRBJ2-7, with 11 nucleotides matching TRBD2. CDR1 and CDR2 (germline): MNHEY, SVGAGI. V shed 0 bases and J 3 bases; nucleotides not matched to a gene: 7. The length of the CDR3 is 17 residues. CDR3 sequence (DNA): TGTGCCAGCAGTTACTCGAGGGCAGGGACTAGCGGCTACGAGCAGTACTTC. Its protein product is CASSYSRAGTSGYEQYF.

V and J are TRBV6-5 and TRBJ1-2; D call uncertain. The CDR3 totals 15 residues. Germline V gene sequence: CDR1 MNHEY, CDR2 SVGAGI. V lost 6 bases to trimming and J lost 3 bases, with 17 bases between them. Written as DNA, the CDR3 is TGTGCCAGCAGCCTGGGCCAGTCCGACTACTATGGCTACACCTTC. Protein: CASSLGQSDYYGYTF.

This rearrangement joins TRBV5-1 to TRBJ2-3; D gene ambiguous. V dropped 1 base and J dropped 8 bases, with 5 bases sitting between them. Germline V gene data show CDR1 as SGHRS and CDR2 as YFSETQ. The CDR3 is 11 residues long. The chain's CDR3 is CASSLSSTQYF. CDR3 nucleotides: TGCGCCAGCAGCTTGAGTAGTACGCAGTATTTT.

V is TRBV20-1 and J is TRBJ2-7, with 9 bases that match TRBD2. The CDR3 runs to 15 residues. Germline V gene data show CDR1 as DFQATT and CDR2 as SNEGSKA (reference sequence). V shed 3 bases and J 3 bases; nucleotides not matched to a gene: 9. In nucleotides, the CDR3 is TGCAGTGCTAGTTTTTACAGGACTAGCGTCTACGAGCAGTACTTC. Translating it yields CSASFYRTSVYEQYF.

The rearrangement joins TRBV20-1 to TRBJ2-5; the D is unclear. V lost 5 bases to trimming and J lost 0 bases, with 7 bases between them. Germline loops: CDR1 DFQATT, CDR2 SNEGSKA (reference sequence). This CDR3 region has 12 residues. CDR3 in amino acids: CSAPTYQETQYF. CDR3 DNA: TGCAGTGCTCCGACGTACCAAGAGACCCAGTACTTC.

This chain joins TRBV29-1 and TRBJ2-3; 8 bases line up with TRBD2. Losses at the gene ends were 2 bases for V and 4 bases for J; bases not matched to a gene: 11. This CDR3 has 16 amino acids. The germline CDR1 and CDR2 sequences are SQVTM and ANQGSEA. The CDR3: CSVERTGGRISDTQYF. The CDR3 nucleotides read TGCAGCGTTGAAAGGACGGGAGGGCGGATCTCAGATACGCAGTATTTT.

The rearrangement uses TRBV2 and TRBJ2-5; no reliable D call. CDR3 length: 13 residues. Germline V gene lookup returns CDR1 SNHLY and CDR2 FYNNEI. V was cut by 6 bases and J by 3 bases, with 11 bases left in between. CDR3 protein: CASSQVAKETQYF. The CDR3 region has the DNA TGTGCCAGCAGCCAAGTGGCCAAAGAGACCCAGTACTTC.

This sequence joins TRBV14 and TRBJ1-2; TRBD1 agrees at 11 bases. The ends lost 3 bases at V and 8 bases at J; junction bases unmatched: 8. Germline-derived CDR1 and CDR2 are SGHDN and FVKESK. The CDR3 is 15 residues long. CDR3 amino acids: CASSHLRTGGYGYTF. Written as DNA, the CDR3 is TGTGCCAGCAGCCACCTCCGGACAGGGGGCTACGGCTACACCTTC. The full variable domain, rest sourced from reference TRBV14 and TRBJ1-2, is EAGVTQFPSHSVIEKGQTVTLRCDPISGHDNLYWYRRVMGKEIKFLLHFVKESKQDESGMPNNRFLAERTGGTYSTLKVQPAELEDSGVYFCASSHLRTGGYGYTFGSGTRLTVV.

This rearrangement joins TRBV28 to TRBJ2-5; TRBD2 agrees at 9 bases. J was trimmed by 4 bases and V by 2 bases; bases with no gene match: 2. The germline gives CDR1 MDHEN, CDR2 SYDVKM. The CDR3 consists of 14 residues. This chain's CDR3 is CASSLAGGAETQYF. The DNA for the CDR3 is TGTGCCAGCAGTTTAGCGGGAGGGGCAGAGACCCAGTACTTC.

This chain links TRBV20-1 with TRBJ1-1; D unresolved. CDR1 is DFQATT and CDR2 is SNEGSKA in the germline V gene (reference sequence). The CDR3 length is 11 residues. Deletions cut 6 bases from V and 1 base from J, with 6 bases between. CDR3: CSAFQNTEAFF. The CDR3, as DNA: TGCAGTGCCTTCCAGAACACTGAAGCTTTCTTT.

This chain connects TRBV2 to TRBJ2-7; 8 bases map to TRBD2. The CDR3 is made up of 14 amino acids. Germline CDR1 SNHLY, CDR2 FYNNEI. Losses at the gene ends were 10 bases for V and 3 bases for J; bases not matched to a gene: 11. CDR3 amino acids: CATATGGVGYEQYF. In DNA form, the CDR3 reads TGTGCCACTGCGACGGGAGGGGTTGGCTACGAGCAGTACTTC.

The CDR3 DNA sequence: TGTGCCAGCAGCTCGAGGTTGACAGGGCGAAAGAACTATGGCTACACCTTC. This sequence encodes CASSSRLTGRKNYGYTF. V and J are TRBV7-9 and TRBJ1-2; 7 positions agree with TRBD1. Germline CDR1 SEHNR, CDR2 FQNEAQ (reference sequence). The V gene end was trimmed by 4 bases and the J gene end by 2 bases; junction bases not matched to a gene: 13. This CDR3 region has 17 residues.

The chain couples TRBV12-5 to TRBJ2-7; TRBD2 is a possible D gene (5 bases). V lost 5 bases to trimming and J lost 2 bases, with 10 bases between them. This CDR3 spans 13 amino acids. Germline V gene lookup returns CDR1 LGHNT and CDR2 FRNRAP. CDR3 region: CASGPSGTYEQYF. The CDR3 bases are TGTGCTAGTGGTCCCTCCGGGACCTACGAGCAGTACTTC.

This chain connects TRBV20-1 to TRBJ2-3; D perhaps matches TRBD2 (6 bases). V lost 6 bases to trimming and J lost 2 bases, with 21 bases between them. Germline V CDR1 and CDR2: DFQATT, SNEGSKA (reference sequence). The CDR3 is made up of 16 amino acids. CDR3 sequence reads: CSAVGRGASATDTQYF. CDR3 DNA sequence: TGCAGTGCCGTTGGTCGTGGGGCTAGCGCCACAGATACGCAGTATTTT.

V and J are TRBV7-8 and TRBJ1-2; D unresolved. There are 13 residues in the CDR3. V gave up 4 bases and J gave up 8 bases, with 14 bases separating them. Germline values: CDR1 SGHVS, CDR2 FQNEAQ. This chain's CDR3 is CASSSEEGFGYTF. The CDR3 nucleotides are TGTGCCAGCAGCTCCGAGGAGGGTTTCGGCTACACCTTC.

The chain couples TRBV25-1 to TRBJ2-5; the match to TRBD2 covers 7 bases. Germline CDR1 MGHDK, CDR2 SYGVNS. V trimming: 1 base; J trimming: 1 base; junction bases outside the gene matches: 6. The CDR3 spans 16 residues. The CDR3 coding sequence is TGTGCCAGCAGTGAATTAAGGGCTAGCGGCCAAGAGACCCAGTACTTC. It translates to CASSELRASGQETQYF. The full variable domain, completed using reference TRBV25-1 and TRBJ2-5, is EADIYQTPRYLVIGTGKKITLECSQTMGHDKMYWYQQDPGMELHLIHYSYGVNSTEKGDLSSESTVSRIRTEHFPLTLESARPSHTSQYLCASSELRASGQETQYFGPGTRLLVL.

This clonotype was recorded only once. The DNA of the CDR3 is TGCAGTGCCATTCGAGGGGACTGGGGGCCTAACAATGAGCAGTTCTTC. Its protein is CSAIRGDWGPNNEQFF. V is TRBV20-1 and J is TRBJ2-1; the D gene could be TRBD1 or TRBD2 (6 bases each). This CDR3 has 16 residues. The germline V and J ends were trimmed by 6 bases and 5 bases, with 23 bases remaining between them. Germline V gene data show CDR1 as DFQATT and CDR2 as SNEGSKA (reference sequence).

V gene TRBV5-4 combines with J gene TRBJ1-4; a possible D gene is TRBD1 (5 bases). With 3 bases removed from V and 1 base from J, the gap between germline ends came to 13 bases. The CDR3 contains 16 residues. Germline CDR1 reads SGHNT; CDR2 reads YYREEE (reference sequence). As DNA, the CDR3 is TGTGCCAGCAGCTATAAGAGGGGTGGAACTAATGAAAAACTGTTTTTT. Encoded protein: CASSYKRGGTNEKLFF.

This clonotype was seen a single time. The chain recombines TRBV20-1 with TRBJ2-3; no clear D. V lost 1 base to trimming and J lost 6 bases, with 5 bases between them. This CDR3 is 11 amino acids long. Germline lookup yields CDR1 DFQATT and CDR2 SNEGSKA (reference sequence). The CDR3 reads CSARVGDTQYF. The CDR3 nucleotides read TGCAGTGCTAGAGTCGGGGATACGCAGTATTTT.

V and J are TRBV2 and TRBJ1-2; maybe TRBD1 (5 bases). Germline V gives CDR1 SNHLY, CDR2 FYNNEI. Trimming stripped 4 bases from V and 2 bases from J, with 11 bases between. This CDR3 region has 14 residues. The CDR3 sequence: CASSGDSTNYGYTF. As DNA, the CDR3 is TGTGCCAGCAGTGGGGACTCAACAAACTATGGCTACACCTTC.